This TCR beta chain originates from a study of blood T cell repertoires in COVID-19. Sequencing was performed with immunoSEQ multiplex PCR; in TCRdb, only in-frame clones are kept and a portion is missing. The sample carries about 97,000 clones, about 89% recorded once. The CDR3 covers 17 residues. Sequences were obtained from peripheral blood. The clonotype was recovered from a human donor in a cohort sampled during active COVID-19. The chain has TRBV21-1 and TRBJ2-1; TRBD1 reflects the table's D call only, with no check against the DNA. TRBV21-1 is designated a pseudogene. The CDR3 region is CASLRVWGTGRDNEQFF. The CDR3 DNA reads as TGTGCCAGCTTAAGGGTTTGGGGGACAGGGAGAGACAATGAGCAGTTCTTC.